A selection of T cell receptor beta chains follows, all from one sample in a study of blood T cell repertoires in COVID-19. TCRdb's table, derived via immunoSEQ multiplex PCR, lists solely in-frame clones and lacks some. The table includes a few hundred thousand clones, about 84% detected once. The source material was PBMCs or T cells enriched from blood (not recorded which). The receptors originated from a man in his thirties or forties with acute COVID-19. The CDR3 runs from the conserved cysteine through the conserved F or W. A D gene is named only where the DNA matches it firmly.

cdr3_aa: CASSSAGNPGELFF; cdr3_length: 14; v_call: TRBV19; j_call: TRBJ2-2; d_call: .
cdr3_aa: CASSAYGTGNQPQHF; cdr3_length: 15; v_call: TRBV9; j_call: TRBJ1-5; d_call: TRBD1
cdr3_aa: CASLEGGGQPQHF; cdr3_length: 13; v_call: TRBV12-3/TRBV12-4; j_call: TRBJ1-5; d_call: .
cdr3_aa: CAWSPTSGPQYF; cdr3_length: 12; v_call: TRBV30; j_call: TRBJ2-3; d_call: TRBD2
cdr3_aa: CASSLSGVRTDTQYF; cdr3_length: 15; v_call: TRBV11-2; j_call: TRBJ2-3; d_call: .
cdr3_aa: CASTVQANTEAFF; cdr3_length: 13; v_call: TRBV28; j_call: TRBJ1-1; d_call: .
cdr3_aa: CASSPPNQGAWGYTF; cdr3_length: 15; v_call: TRBV28; j_call: TRBJ1-2; d_call: TRBD1
cdr3_aa: CASSRGLYNEQFF; cdr3_length: 13; v_call: TRBV6-5; j_call: TRBJ2-1; d_call: .
cdr3_aa: CASSQYRDDYGYTF; cdr3_length: 14; v_call: TRBV3-1/TRBV3-2; j_call: TRBJ1-2; d_call: .
cdr3_aa: CASRGTSGGGYEQYF; cdr3_length: 15; v_call: TRBV2; j_call: TRBJ2-7; d_call: TRBD2
cdr3_aa: CASSGGLSSSGNTIYF; cdr3_length: 16; v_call: TRBV5-1; j_call: TRBJ1-3; d_call: .
cdr3_aa: CASRIAGGYQETQYF; cdr3_length: 15; v_call: TRBV3-1/TRBV3-2; j_call: TRBJ2-5; d_call: TRBD2
cdr3_aa: CAWGQGASTNSPLHF; cdr3_length: 15; v_call: TRBV30; j_call: TRBJ1-6; d_call: TRBD1
cdr3_aa: CATSEGGLGQPQHF; cdr3_length: 14; v_call: TRBV24-1; j_call: TRBJ1-5; d_call: .
cdr3_aa: CASRSGRHGYTF; cdr3_length: 12; v_call: TRBV28; j_call: TRBJ1-2; d_call: .
cdr3_aa: CASSGTGTPNYGYTF; cdr3_length: 15; v_call: TRBV2; j_call: TRBJ1-2; d_call: .
cdr3_aa: CASSMSGDYGYTF; cdr3_length: 13; v_call: TRBV19; j_call: TRBJ1-2; d_call: .
cdr3_aa: CASTVGTGGREETQYF; cdr3_length: 16; v_call: TRBV9; j_call: TRBJ2-5; d_call: TRBD1
cdr3_aa: CASRLTWARETQYF; cdr3_length: 14; v_call: TRBV6-5; j_call: TRBJ2-5; d_call: .
cdr3_aa: CASSQDRGNGQPQHF; cdr3_length: 15; v_call: TRBV18; j_call: TRBJ1-5; d_call: TRBD1
cdr3_aa: CASSPGQGARFDGYTF; cdr3_length: 16; v_call: TRBV18; j_call: TRBJ1-2; d_call: TRBD1
cdr3_aa: CASSTGGPRSGNTIYF; cdr3_length: 16; v_call: TRBV18; j_call: TRBJ1-3; d_call: TRBD1
cdr3_aa: CASSQAGSYGYTF; cdr3_length: 13; v_call: TRBV3-1/TRBV3-2; j_call: TRBJ1-2; d_call: .
cdr3_aa: CASSLKGTGFSPLHF; cdr3_length: 15; v_call: TRBV7-3; j_call: TRBJ1-6; d_call: TRBD1
cdr3_aa: CASSLSPGKPQHF; cdr3_length: 13; v_call: TRBV27; j_call: TRBJ1-5; d_call: .
cdr3_aa: CASSPYRYPSEAFF; cdr3_length: 14; v_call: TRBV13; j_call: TRBJ1-1; d_call: .
cdr3_aa: CASSVASTGVLGNEQFF; cdr3_length: 17; v_call: TRBV9; j_call: TRBJ2-1; d_call: TRBD1
cdr3_aa: CASSSIAGEGEQYF; cdr3_length: 14; v_call: TRBV2; j_call: TRBJ2-7; d_call: TRBD2